A selection of T cell receptor beta chains follows, all from one sample in a study of T-cell reconstitution after alpha-beta-depleted transplantation in children. TCRdb used MiXCR to reprocess the PCR reads, holding one entry per CDR3 protein. The table includes roughly 350,000 distinct CDR3 sequences, 10% detected once. The source was PBMCs from the stem cell graft donor, collected from the stem cell graft. These receptor sequences come from a human donor who donated a stem cell graft to a child with acute lymphoblastic leukemia. CDR3s include the opening cysteine and the closing phenylalanine or tryptophan. The order of the fields is clone size, J gene, D gene, V gene, CDR3 DNA, CDR3 protein. D genes are given only for firm matches. Rows give clone size only sometimes, using once, few, many, or a class for an expanded clone.

clone_size: few
j_call: TRBJ2-2
d_call: TRBD2
v_call: TRBV4-2
cdr3_nt: TGTGCCAGCAGCCCCGACCGACTAGCGCGGTTTCGTATTTCCACCGGGGAGCTGTTTTTT
cdr3_aa: CASSPDRLARFRISTGELFF

clone_size: NA
j_call: TRBJ1-2
d_call: NA
v_call: TRBV2
cdr3_nt: TGTGCCAGCAGTCCAGGGGTAGGCTACACCTTC
cdr3_aa: CASSPGVGYTF

clone_size: NA
j_call: TRBJ2-7
d_call: NA
v_call: TRBV3-1
cdr3_nt: TGTGCCAGCAGCCAAAAAGGGACCACCTACGAGCAGTACTTC
cdr3_aa: CASSQKGTTYEQYF

clone_size: few
j_call: TRBJ1-6
d_call: NA
v_call: TRBV27
cdr3_nt: TGTGCCAGCAGTTTTTCTCGGTCGACAGCTTATAATTCACCCCTCCACTTT
cdr3_aa: CASSFSRSTAYNSPLHF

clone_size: few
j_call: TRBJ2-1
d_call: TRBD2
v_call: TRBV3-1
cdr3_nt: TGTGCCAGCAGCCAAGACAGCGGGAGGTGGTACAATGAGCAGTTCTTC
cdr3_aa: CASSQDSGRWYNEQFF

clone_size: NA
j_call: TRBJ1-2
d_call: NA
v_call: TRBV7-2
cdr3_nt: TGTGCCAGCAGCCCCGCTGGGGGCAATGGCTACACCTTC
cdr3_aa: CASSPAGGNGYTF

clone_size: NA
j_call: TRBJ2-3
d_call: NA
v_call: TRBV5-1
cdr3_nt: TGCGCCAGTTATCCGGGCCGCGCCACAGATACGCAGTATTTT
cdr3_aa: CASYPGRATDTQYF

clone_size: NA
j_call: TRBJ1-1
d_call: TRBD1
v_call: TRBV5-1
cdr3_nt: TGCGCCAGCAGCAAGACAGGGGGGGAGAGCACTGAAGCTTTCTTT
cdr3_aa: CASSKTGGESTEAFF

clone_size: few
j_call: TRBJ2-7
d_call: TRBD2
v_call: TRBV27
cdr3_nt: TGTGCCAGTTCCGAGCGGGGAAACTACGAGCAGTACTTC
cdr3_aa: CASSERGNYEQYF

clone_size: few
j_call: TRBJ2-2
d_call: NA
v_call: TRBV29-1
cdr3_nt: TGCAGCGTCCGCGTGGACCCAACGGCCGGGGAGCTGTTTTTT
cdr3_aa: CSVRVDPTAGELFF

clone_size: many
j_call: TRBJ2-7
d_call: NA
v_call: TRBV9
cdr3_nt: TGTGCCAGCAGCGGCACGAGGGGGGCCTTACAGTACTTC
cdr3_aa: CASSGTRGALQYF

clone_size: few
j_call: TRBJ1-5
d_call: NA
v_call: TRBV27
cdr3_nt: TGTGCCAGCAGTTTATACTATAGCAATCAGCCCCAGCATTTT
cdr3_aa: CASSLYYSNQPQHF

clone_size: many
j_call: TRBJ2-3
d_call: NA
v_call: TRBV20-1
cdr3_nt: TGCAGTGCTAGAGTTGCGAGCACAGATACGCAGTATTTT
cdr3_aa: CSARVASTDTQYF

clone_size: few
j_call: TRBJ2-5
d_call: NA
v_call: TRBV29-1
cdr3_nt: TGCAGCGGCGGGGGAGGGGGACAAGAGACCCAGTACTTC
cdr3_aa: CSGGGGGQETQYF

clone_size: NA
j_call: TRBJ1-4
d_call: TRBD1
v_call: TRBV6-5
cdr3_nt: TGTGCCAGCAGTTACGCGCGGACAGGGTTATTGGAAAAACTGTTTTTT
cdr3_aa: CASSYARTGLLEKLFF

clone_size: NA
j_call: TRBJ2-4
d_call: NA
v_call: TRBV19
cdr3_nt: TGTGCCAGTAGTCGAGACAGCACCAAAAACATTCAGTACTTC
cdr3_aa: CASSRDSTKNIQYF

clone_size: NA
j_call: TRBJ2-7
d_call: NA
v_call: TRBV29-1
cdr3_nt: TGCAGCGTTGCCCCCTCAGGACTCCCCTACGAGCAGTACTTC
cdr3_aa: CSVAPSGLPYEQYF

clone_size: NA
j_call: TRBJ2-2
d_call: NA
v_call: TRBV5-1
cdr3_nt: TGCGCCAGCAGCCTGACAACCTCGAACACCGGGGAGCTGTTTTTT
cdr3_aa: CASSLTTSNTGELFF

clone_size: NA
j_call: TRBJ2-3
d_call: NA
v_call: TRBV27
cdr3_nt: TGTGCCAGCAGTTTAGGAGGGCTGTATACGCAGTATTTT
cdr3_aa: CASSLGGLYTQYF

clone_size: many
j_call: TRBJ1-2
d_call: TRBD1
v_call: TRBV9
cdr3_nt: TGTGCCAGCAGCGACTACAGGGGGACTAACTATGGCTACACCTTC
cdr3_aa: CASSDYRGTNYGYTF

clone_size: NA
j_call: TRBJ2-1
d_call: NA
v_call: TRBV5-5
cdr3_nt: TGTGCCAGCAGCTTGTTCGGCTCCCTCGGCGAGCAGTTCTTC
cdr3_aa: CASSLFGSLGEQFF

clone_size: NA
j_call: TRBJ1-1
d_call: NA
v_call: TRBV7-2
cdr3_nt: TGTGCCAGCAGCTTAAGTAGGGGGTGCACTGAAGCTTTCTTT
cdr3_aa: CASSLSRGCTEAFF

clone_size: many
j_call: TRBJ2-7
d_call: TRBD1
v_call: TRBV9
cdr3_nt: TGTGCCAGCAGCGTACTTGGATCAGGGGGATACGAGCAGTACTTC
cdr3_aa: CASSVLGSGGYEQYF

clone_size: NA
j_call: TRBJ2-3
d_call: NA
v_call: TRBV6-2/TRBV6-3
cdr3_nt: TGTGCCAGCAGTTACTCTCGGCTGGAAAGCACAGATACGCAGTATTTT
cdr3_aa: CASSYSRLESTDTQYF

clone_size: few
j_call: TRBJ2-3
d_call: TRBD2
v_call: TRBV11-2
cdr3_nt: TGTGCCAGCAGCCGCGGGCAGGGACTAGCGGGAGACACAGATACGCAGTATTTT
cdr3_aa: CASSRGQGLAGDTDTQYF

clone_size: few
j_call: TRBJ2-3
d_call: NA
v_call: TRBV6-2/TRBV6-3
cdr3_nt: TGTGCCAGCAGTTACGGTACAACACCAAGGGGTACAGATACGCAGTATTTT
cdr3_aa: CASSYGTTPRGTDTQYF

clone_size: few
j_call: TRBJ1-5
d_call: NA
v_call: TRBV9
cdr3_nt: TGTGCCAGCAGCGTAGGGACAAAGAATCAGCCCCAGCATTTT
cdr3_aa: CASSVGTKNQPQHF

clone_size: NA
j_call: TRBJ2-7
d_call: TRBD1
v_call: TRBV5-1
cdr3_nt: TGCGCCAGCAGCTTCTCCCTCCAGGGGGCCTCCTACTACGAGCAGTACTTC
cdr3_aa: CASSFSLQGASYYEQYF

clone_size: few
j_call: TRBJ2-3
d_call: NA
v_call: TRBV30
cdr3_nt: TGTGCCTGGGGGGGCCAGGGTCCCAGCACAGATACGCAGTATTTT
cdr3_aa: CAWGGQGPSTDTQYF

clone_size: NA
j_call: TRBJ2-7
d_call: TRBD2
v_call: TRBV27
cdr3_nt: TGTGCCAGCAGTTTAAGGTCTAGCGGAGTAGACCTGTTCTACGAGCAGTACTTC
cdr3_aa: CASSLRSSGVDLFYEQYF

clone_size: few
j_call: TRBJ1-5
d_call: NA
v_call: TRBV5-1
cdr3_nt: TGCGCCAGCAGCTTATTCCCCCATAGCAATCAGCCCCAGCATTTT
cdr3_aa: CASSLFPHSNQPQHF

clone_size: few
j_call: TRBJ2-2
d_call: NA
v_call: TRBV6-1
cdr3_nt: TGTGCCAGCAGTAACGCAGGGGAGACCGGGGAGCTGTTTTTT
cdr3_aa: CASSNAGETGELFF

clone_size: NA
j_call: TRBJ2-3
d_call: NA
v_call: TRBV11-2
cdr3_nt: TGTGCCAGCAGCTTAGAAGCAGCTAGCACAGATACGCAGTATTTT
cdr3_aa: CASSLEAASTDTQYF

clone_size: few
j_call: TRBJ2-7
d_call: NA
v_call: TRBV5-1
cdr3_nt: TGCGCCAGCAGCTTGGTGGGAGGCGCGGGACAAGCCTCCTACGAGCAGTACTTC
cdr3_aa: CASSLVGGAGQASYEQYF

clone_size: many
j_call: TRBJ2-7
d_call: NA
v_call: TRBV6-5
cdr3_nt: TGTGCCAGCAGTTATGGGCGGGGCGGGGAGCAGTACTTC
cdr3_aa: CASSYGRGGEQYF

clone_size: NA
j_call: TRBJ2-2
d_call: NA
v_call: TRBV6-5
cdr3_nt: TGTGCCAGCAGTTCCGGGGCAACCACCGGGGAGCTGTTTTTT
cdr3_aa: CASSSGATTGELFF

clone_size: NA
j_call: TRBJ2-7
d_call: TRBD2
v_call: TRBV2
cdr3_nt: TGTGCCAGCAGTGTTACTAGCGGGAGTTTCGGCGAGCAGTACTTC
cdr3_aa: CASSVTSGSFGEQYF

clone_size: many
j_call: TRBJ1-1
d_call: NA
v_call: TRBV6-2/TRBV6-3
cdr3_nt: TGTGCCAGCAGTTACTCGACCAGACTTGAAGCTTTCTTT
cdr3_aa: CASSYSTRLEAFF

clone_size: few
j_call: TRBJ2-1
d_call: TRBD2
v_call: TRBV4-3
cdr3_nt: TGCGCCAGCAGCCAGGGACTACCAGATGAGCAGTTCTTC
cdr3_aa: CASSQGLPDEQFF

clone_size: many
j_call: TRBJ2-5
d_call: TRBD2
v_call: TRBV28
cdr3_nt: TGTGCCACCACCCGCGGGGGGCAAGAGACCCAGTACTTC
cdr3_aa: CATTRGGQETQYF